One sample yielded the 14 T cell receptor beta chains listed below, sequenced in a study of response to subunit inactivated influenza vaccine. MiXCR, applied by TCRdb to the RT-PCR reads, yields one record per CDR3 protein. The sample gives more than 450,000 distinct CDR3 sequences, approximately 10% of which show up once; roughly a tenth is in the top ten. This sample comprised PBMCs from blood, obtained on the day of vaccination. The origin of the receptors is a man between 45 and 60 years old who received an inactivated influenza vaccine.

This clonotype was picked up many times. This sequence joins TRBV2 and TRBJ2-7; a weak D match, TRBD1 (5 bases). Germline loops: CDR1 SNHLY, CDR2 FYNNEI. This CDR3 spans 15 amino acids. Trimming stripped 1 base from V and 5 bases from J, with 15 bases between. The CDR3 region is CASSEDPGLSHEQYF. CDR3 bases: TGTGCCAGCAGTGAAGACCCAGGGTTGTCCCACGAGCAGTACTTC.

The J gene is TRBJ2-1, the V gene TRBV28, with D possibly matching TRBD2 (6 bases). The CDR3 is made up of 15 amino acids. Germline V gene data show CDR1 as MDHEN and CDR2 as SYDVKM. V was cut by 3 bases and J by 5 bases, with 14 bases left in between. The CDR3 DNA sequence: TGTGCCAGCAGTTTGCTGCGGGGCCTGGACAATGAGCAGTTCTTC. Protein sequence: CASSLLRGLDNEQFF.

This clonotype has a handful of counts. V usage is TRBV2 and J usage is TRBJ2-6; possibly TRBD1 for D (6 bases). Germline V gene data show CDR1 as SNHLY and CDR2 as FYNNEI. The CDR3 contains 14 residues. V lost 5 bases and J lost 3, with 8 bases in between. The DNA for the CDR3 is TGTGCCAGCAGTTCAGGGGTTGGGGCCAACGTCCTGACTTTC. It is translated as CASSSGVGANVLTF.

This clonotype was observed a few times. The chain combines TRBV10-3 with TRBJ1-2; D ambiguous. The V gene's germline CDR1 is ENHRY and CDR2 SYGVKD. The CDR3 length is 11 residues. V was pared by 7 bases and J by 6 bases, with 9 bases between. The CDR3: CAITSRDGYTF. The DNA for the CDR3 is TGTGCCATCACCTCTAGAGATGGCTACACCTTC.

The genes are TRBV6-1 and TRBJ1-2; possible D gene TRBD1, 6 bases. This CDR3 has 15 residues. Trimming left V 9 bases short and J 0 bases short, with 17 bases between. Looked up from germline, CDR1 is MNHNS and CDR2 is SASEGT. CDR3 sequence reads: CASGDTRPPNYGYTF. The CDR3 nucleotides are TGTGCCAGTGGGGACACCCGTCCCCCTAACTATGGCTACACCTTC.

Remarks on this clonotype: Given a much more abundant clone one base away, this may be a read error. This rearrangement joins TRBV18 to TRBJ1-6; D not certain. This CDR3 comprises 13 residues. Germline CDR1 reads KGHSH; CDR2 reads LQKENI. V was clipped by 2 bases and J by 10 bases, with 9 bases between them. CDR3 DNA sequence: TGTGCCAGCTCACCAGACAAAAAGTCACCCCTCCACTTT. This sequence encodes CASSPDKKSPLHF.

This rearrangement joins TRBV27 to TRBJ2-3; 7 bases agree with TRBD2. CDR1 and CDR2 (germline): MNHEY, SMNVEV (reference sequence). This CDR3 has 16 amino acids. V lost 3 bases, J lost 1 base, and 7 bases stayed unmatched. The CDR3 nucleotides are TGTGCCAGCAGTTTTGTGGGGGGGAGGGGCACAGATACGCAGTATTTT. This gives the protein CASSFVGGRGTDTQYF.

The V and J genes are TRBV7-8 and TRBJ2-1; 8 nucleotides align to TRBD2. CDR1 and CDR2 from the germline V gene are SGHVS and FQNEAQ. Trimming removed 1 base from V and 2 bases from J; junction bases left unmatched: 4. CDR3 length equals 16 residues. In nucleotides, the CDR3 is TGTGCCAGCAGCTTAGATACTAGCGGAGCCTACAATGAGCAGTTCTTC. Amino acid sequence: CASSLDTSGAYNEQFF. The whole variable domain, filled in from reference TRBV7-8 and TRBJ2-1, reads GAGVSQSPRYKVAKRGQDVALRCDPISGHVSLFWYQQALGQGPEFLTYFQNEAQLDKSGLPSDRFFAERPEGSVSTLKIQRTQQEDSAVYLCASSLDTSGAYNEQFFGPGTRLTVL.

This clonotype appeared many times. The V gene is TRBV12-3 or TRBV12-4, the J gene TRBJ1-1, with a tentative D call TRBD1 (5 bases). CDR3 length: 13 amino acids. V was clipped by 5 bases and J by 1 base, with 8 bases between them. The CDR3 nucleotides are TGTGCCAGCAGTCTACAGGCGAACACTGAAGCTTTCTTT. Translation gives CASSLQANTEAFF.

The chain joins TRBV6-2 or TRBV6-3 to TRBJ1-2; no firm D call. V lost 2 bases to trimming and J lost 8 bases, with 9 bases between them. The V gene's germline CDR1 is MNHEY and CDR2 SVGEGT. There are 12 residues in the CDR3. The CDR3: CASSYPLGGYTF. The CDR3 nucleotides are TGTGCCAGCAGTTACCCATTGGGCGGCTACACCTTC.

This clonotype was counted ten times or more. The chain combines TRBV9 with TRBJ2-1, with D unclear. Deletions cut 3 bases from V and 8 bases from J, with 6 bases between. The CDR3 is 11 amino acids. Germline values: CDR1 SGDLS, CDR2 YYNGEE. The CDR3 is CASSAQDEQFF. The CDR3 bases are TGTGCCAGCAGCGCTCAGGATGAGCAGTTCTTC.

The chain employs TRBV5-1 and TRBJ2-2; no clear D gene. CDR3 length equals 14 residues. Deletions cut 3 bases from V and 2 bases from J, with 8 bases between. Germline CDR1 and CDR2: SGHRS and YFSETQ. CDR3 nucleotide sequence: TGCGCCAGCAGCTCGGAAAGCAACACCGGGGAGCTGTTTTTT. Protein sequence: CASSSESNTGELFF.

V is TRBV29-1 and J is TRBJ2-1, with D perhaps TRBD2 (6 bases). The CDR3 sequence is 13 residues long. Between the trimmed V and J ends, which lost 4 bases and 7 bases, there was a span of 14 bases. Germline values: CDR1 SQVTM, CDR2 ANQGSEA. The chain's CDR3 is CSVVTSAGNEQFF. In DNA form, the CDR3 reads TGCAGCGTTGTGACTAGTGCGGGTAATGAGCAGTTCTTC.

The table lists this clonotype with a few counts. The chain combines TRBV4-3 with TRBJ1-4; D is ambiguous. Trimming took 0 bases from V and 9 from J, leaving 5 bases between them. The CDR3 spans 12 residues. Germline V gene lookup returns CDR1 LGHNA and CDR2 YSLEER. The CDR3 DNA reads TGCGCCAGCAGCCAAGACCGTAAAAAACTGTTTTTT. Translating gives CASSQDRKKLFF.